This T cell receptor beta chain came from a study of regulatory T cells in long-lasting Graves disease. Study-wide points: Whereas about 870 public clonotypes were shared by new patients, persistent patients shared more, at 2,500 to 3,000.

In regard to this clonotype: Its antigen is not identified.

The authors built TCR beta libraries using iRepertoire HTBI primers and Arm-PCR of CDR3 regions. One entry per CDR3 protein, called by TCRdb with MiXCR from the multiplex PCR reads. The sample shows more than 450,000 distinct CDR3 sequences, around 16% of them seen only once. The time point: newly diagnosed GD, antithyroid drugs for less than 3 months. Isolated PBMC RNA provided the starting material for the TCR library. Staff took about 10 milliliters of peripheral blood and put it into EDTA tubes. The data were also submitted as part of a second study, on T cells in Graves' hyperthyroidism and ophthalmopathy. From that study: The HTBI primer set served for first-round RT-PCR of the TCR CDR3.

The specimen comprised peripheral blood mononuclear cells (PBMCs), sampled at new diagnosis, from a patient treated with antithyroid drugs. The receptor's source is a middle-aged man with Graves disease.

In DNA form, the CDR3 reads TGTGCCAGCATCCCCTTCGTTGAGGTCAATCAGCCCCAGCATTTT. Protein sequence: CASIPFVEVNQPQHF. This sequence joins TRBV14 and TRBJ1-5, with unresolved D. The germline CDR1 and CDR2 sequences are SGHDN and FVKESK. This CDR3 comprises 15 residues. With 7 bases removed from V and 3 bases from J, the gap between germline ends came to 16 bases.